The 20 T cell receptor beta chains listed next were all sequenced from one sample in a study of blood T cell repertoires in COVID-19. This table comes from immunoSEQ multiplex PCR, and its TCRdb copy is limited to in-frame clones, with some not included. This repertoire shows a few hundred thousand clones, 89% found once; its top ten account for roughly 1.2%. Sequences were obtained from peripheral blood. The receptors were gathered from a man in his forties with acute or convalescent COVID-19.

V is TRBV18 and J is TRBJ1-5; D unclear. The germline CDR1 and CDR2 sequences are KGHSH and LQKENI. V shed 6 bases and J shed 3 bases, with 15 bases lying between them. The CDR3 sequence is 15 residues long. This CDR3 reads CASSPSISDNQPQHF. The CDR3 DNA reads as TGTGCCAGCTCTCCGAGCATATCCGACAATCAGCCCCAGCATTTT.

The chain carries TRBV28 and TRBJ2-2; 7 positions agree with TRBD1. Trimming cost V 6 bases and J 6 bases; bases outside gene matches: 13. Germline-derived CDR1 and CDR2 are MDHEN and SYDVKM. The CDR3 sequence is 16 residues long. The CDR3 DNA sequence: TGTGCCAGCAGCGACAGGGTGAGGGAAAATTCCGGGGAGCTGTTTTTT. Residues: CASSDRVRENSGELFF.

This clone was counted once. CDR3 sequence reads: CASSHDRGSNQPQHF. The DNA of the CDR3 is TGCGCCAGCAGCCACGATAGGGGGAGCAATCAGCCCCAGCATTTT. The chain links TRBV4-3 to TRBJ1-5; D perhaps matches TRBD1 (6 bases). This CDR3 comprises 15 residues. The germline V gene encodes CDR1 LGHNA and CDR2 YSLEER. The ends were cut back, 3 bases at V and 1 base at J, with 10 bases in the middle.

The J gene is TRBJ2-2, the V gene TRBV6-6; tentatively, D is TRBD1 (5 bases). CDR1 and CDR2 from the germline V gene are MNHNY and SVGAGI (reference sequence). CDR3 length equals 15 residues. Trimming left V 4 bases short and J 1 base short, with 10 bases between. Here the CDR3 reads CASSSRQLNTGELFF. Written as DNA, the CDR3 is TGTGCCAGCAGTTCGAGACAGCTGAACACCGGGGAGCTGTTTTTT.

This sequence joins TRBV19 and TRBJ1-1; 8 positions match TRBD1. CDR1 LNHDA and CDR2 SQIVND come from the germline V gene (reference sequence). After removal of 3 bases from V and 4 bases from J, the junction contained 4 bases not matched to a gene. The CDR3 runs 14 residues. The CDR3 here is CASSIAGQGTEAFF. In DNA form, the CDR3 reads TGTGCCAGTAGTATCGCCGGACAGGGCACTGAAGCTTTCTTT.

This CDR3 reads CASSYDGQLSYEQYF. CDR3 nucleotide sequence: TGTGCCAGCAGTTACGATGGACAGCTCTCCTACGAGCAGTACTTC. The V call is TRBV6-5, the J call TRBJ2-7; weak D call: TRBD1 (6 bases). The germline V and J ends were trimmed by 2 bases and 0 bases, with 11 bases remaining between them. Germline V CDR1 and CDR2: MNHEY, SVGAGI. The CDR3 is 15 amino acids.

This clone was detected once. The genes are TRBV19 and TRBJ2-5; 7 bases are a match to TRBD2. CDR1 is LNHDA and CDR2 is SQIVND in the germline V gene (reference sequence). The trim removed 1 base at V and 5 bases at J, leaving 7 bases unmatched. This CDR3 is built from 15 residues. The CDR3 nucleotides are TGTGCCAGTAGTATAGTTCCTAGCGGTGGGGAGACCCAGTACTTC. This gives the protein CASSIVPSGGETQYF. The variable domain in full, with the rest retrieved from reference TRBV19 and TRBJ2-5, is DGGITQSPKYLFRKEGQNVTLSCEQNLNHDAMYWYRQDPGQGLRLIYYSQIVNDFQKGDIAEGYSVSREKKESFPLTVTSAQKNPTAFYLCASSIVPSGGETQYFGPGTRLLVL.

This clone was recorded only once. The chain links TRBV5-1 to TRBJ2-7, with D perhaps matching TRBD1 (5 bases). This CDR3 contains 15 residues. The germline V gene has CDR1 SGHRS and CDR2 YFSETQ. V was clipped by 4 bases and J by 3 bases, with 17 bases between them. CDR3 region: CASSVTGALNYEQYF. The CDR3 DNA sequence: TGCGCCAGCAGCGTAACAGGAGCTCTAAACTACGAGCAGTACTTC.

The chain couples TRBV19 to TRBJ1-1, with TRBD1 identical over 8 bases. V shed 5 bases, J shed 7 bases, and the junction held 6 bases outside the gene matches. In germline, CDR1 is LNHDA, CDR2 SQIVND (reference sequence). This CDR3 has 13 residues. The CDR3 protein is CASSPSGQGEAFF. CDR3 nucleotides: TGTGCCAGTAGTCCTTCCGGACAGGGTGAAGCTTTCTTT.

The gene calls are TRBV19 and TRBJ1-6; D is uncertain. V gave up 5 bases and J gave up 5 bases, with 19 bases separating them. Germline V gene lookup returns CDR1 LNHDA and CDR2 SQIVND (reference sequence). This CDR3 is built from 17 residues. The CDR3: CASSHLITQSNNSPLHF. The CDR3 coding sequence is TGTGCCAGTAGTCACTTGATCACACAGTCAAATAATTCACCCCTCCACTTT. The full variable domain, completed using reference TRBV19 and TRBJ1-6, is DGGITQSPKYLFRKEGQNVTLSCEQNLNHDAMYWYRQDPGQGLRLIYYSQIVNDFQKGDIAEGYSVSREKKESFPLTVTSAQKNPTAFYLCASSHLITQSNNSPLHFGNGTRLTVT.

This chain connects TRBV6-5 to TRBJ1-2; D is possibly TRBD1 (5 bases). Per the germline V gene, CDR1 is MNHEY and CDR2 is SVGAGI. Trimming cost V 4 bases and J 3 bases, with 9 bases left between them. CDR3 length: 13 amino acids. The chain's CDR3 is CASSWTSDYGYTF. The CDR3 coding sequence is TGTGCCAGCAGTTGGACATCAGACTATGGCTACACCTTC.

The rearrangement links TRBV11-2 to TRBJ2-1, with D unresolved. V gave up 2 bases and J gave up 0 bases, with 8 bases separating them. Germline V gene data show CDR1 as SGHAT and CDR2 as FQNNGV. The length of the CDR3 is 15 residues. CDR3 coding DNA: TGTGCCAGCAGCTTATTGCCTAGCTCCTACAATGAGCAGTTCTTC. Protein: CASSLLPSSYNEQFF.

This clone was detected only a few times. This chain's CDR3 is CASSFWTSGGTNEQFF. Written as DNA, the CDR3 is TGTGCCAGCAGTTTCTGGACTAGCGGGGGGACGAATGAGCAGTTCTTC. The chain combines TRBV28 with TRBJ2-1; 14 positions agree with TRBD2. Looked up from germline, CDR1 is MDHEN and CDR2 is SYDVKM. There are 16 residues in the CDR3. The ends lost 3 bases at V and 7 bases at J; junction bases unmatched: 5.

V gene TRBV5-1 combines with J gene TRBJ1-1; D remains unclear. V was cut by 3 bases and J by 4 bases, with 13 bases left in between. CDR1 SGHRS and CDR2 YFSETQ come from the germline V gene. The CDR3 is 14 residues long. CDR3 sequence reads: CASSSVPTGTEAFF. CDR3 bases: TGCGCCAGCAGCTCGGTCCCCACGGGCACTGAAGCTTTCTTT.

This clone has just one count. V and J are TRBV5-8 and TRBJ1-3, with 10 bases identical to TRBD1. V lost 4 bases and J lost 4; bases outside the gene matches: 5. Per the germline V gene, CDR1 is SGHTS and CDR2 is YDEGEE. The CDR3 spans 15 residues. The DNA of the CDR3 is TGTGCCAGCAGCCCCGGACAGGGGGGCGGAAACACCATATATTTT. The encoded protein is CASSPGQGGGNTIYF.

This rearrangement joins TRBV5-4 to TRBJ2-7; 9 bases are a match to TRBD1. Trimming removed 4 bases from V and 4 bases from J; junction bases left unmatched: 9. The CDR3 covers 15 residues. CDR1 is SGHNT and CDR2 is YYREEE in the germline V gene (reference sequence). Here the CDR3 DNA reads TGTGCCAGCAGCCAATCCGGACAGGGGAAGTACGAGCAGTACTTC. It is translated as CASSQSGQGKYEQYF.

The V gene is TRBV4-1, the J gene TRBJ2-7, with D hard to call. Germline CDR1 MGHRA, CDR2 YSYEKL. The CDR3 sequence is 14 residues long. Trimming took 1 base from V and 1 from J, leaving 8 bases between them. CDR3 loop: CASSQATKSYEQYF. For the CDR3, the DNA is TGCGCCAGCAGCCAAGCTACGAAATCCTACGAGCAGTACTTC.

V gene TRBV7-2 combines with J gene TRBJ1-5; 9 nucleotides align to TRBD1. This CDR3 comprises 14 residues. The trim removed 3 bases at V and 6 bases at J, leaving 3 bases unmatched. Germline V CDR1 and CDR2: SGHTA, FQGNSA. In DNA form, the CDR3 reads TGTGCCAGCAGCTTTACAGGGGGCGGTCAGCCCCAGCATTTT. It codes for CASSFTGGGQPQHF.

V gene TRBV4-1 combines with J gene TRBJ1-5; no firm D call. With 4 bases removed from V and 6 bases from J, the gap between germline ends came to 16 bases. Germline V lookup: CDR1 MGHRA, CDR2 YSYEKL. The CDR3 consists of 15 residues. CDR3: CASSPKREGGQPQHF. CDR3 nucleotide sequence: TGCGCCAGCAGCCCGAAGAGGGAGGGCGGTCAGCCCCAGCATTTT.

Note on this clone: Other DNA sequences in this sample translate to the same CDR3. The chain carries TRBV18 and TRBJ1-1, with 7 bases fitting TRBD1. Losses at the gene ends were 6 bases for V and 1 base for J; bases not matched to a gene: 2. Germline CDR1 is KGHSH and CDR2 is LQKENI. This CDR3 has 13 residues. The CDR3 DNA reads as TGTGCCAGCTCTCGGGACAGGAACACTGAAGCTTTCTTT. It is translated as CASSRDRNTEAFF.